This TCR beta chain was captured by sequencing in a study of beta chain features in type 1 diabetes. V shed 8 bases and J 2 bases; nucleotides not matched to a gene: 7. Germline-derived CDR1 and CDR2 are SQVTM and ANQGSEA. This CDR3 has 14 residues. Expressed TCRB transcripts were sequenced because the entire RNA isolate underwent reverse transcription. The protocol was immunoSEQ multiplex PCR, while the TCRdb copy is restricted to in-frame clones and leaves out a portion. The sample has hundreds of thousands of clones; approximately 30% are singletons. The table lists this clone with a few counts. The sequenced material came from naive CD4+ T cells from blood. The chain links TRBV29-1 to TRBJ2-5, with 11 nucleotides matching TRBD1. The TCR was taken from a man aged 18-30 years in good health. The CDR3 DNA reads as TGCAGCTTGGCCCGGGACAGGGGGCAAGAGACCCAGTACTTC. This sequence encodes CSLARDRGQETQYF.